A single sample gave rise to the 5 T cell receptor beta chains below, sequenced in a study of identical twins. One entry per CDR3 protein results from TCRdb running MiXCR on the 5' RACE reads. The sample records about 720,000 distinct CDR3 sequences, over 15% being singletons. These same records also appear under a second study, on T cells expressing NK-cell markers.

Sequencing was done on a sample of PBMCs. The origin of the receptors is a woman aged 18 to 35 in good health.

The rearrangement joins TRBV29-1 to TRBJ2-3, with 13 bases aligning to TRBD2. With 7 bases clipped from V and 4 bases from J, the junction kept 8 bases outside the gene matches. CDR1 and CDR2 (germline): SQVTM, ANQGSEA. The CDR3 covers 15 residues. CDR3 nucleotides: TGCAGCGGTCGACTAGCGGGGGGACCTGCAGATACGCAGTATTTT. This encodes CSGRLAGGPADTQYF.

This clonotype appeared a few times. The chain employs TRBV9 and TRBJ2-1, with TRBD2 identical over 7 bases. The CDR3 is 15 amino acids. Unmatched junction bases numbered 7, after V lost 0 bases and J lost 7 bases. Per the germline V gene, CDR1 is SGDLS and CDR2 is YYNGEE. The chain's CDR3 is CASSVGLARPNEQFF. CDR3 DNA: TGTGCCAGCAGCGTAGGACTAGCTCGTCCTAATGAGCAGTTCTTC.

This clonotype has just a few counts. The CDR3 loop reads CSAEDATDTQYF. CDR3 DNA: TGCAGTGCTGAAGACGCCACAGATACGCAGTATTTT. V usage is TRBV20-1 and J usage is TRBJ2-3; no firm D call. CDR1 is DFQATT, CDR2 SNEGSKA, per germline (reference sequence). This CDR3 spans 12 amino acids. Trimming took off 5 bases at V and 2 bases at J, with 8 bases between the two ends.

V is TRBV27 and J is TRBJ2-2; the D gene is possibly TRBD1 (6 bases). The V end lost 6 bases, the J end lost 3 bases, and 8 bases lay between the germline ends. There are 13 residues in the CDR3. CDR1 is MNHEY and CDR2 is SMNVEV in the germline V gene (reference sequence). The CDR3 bases are TGTGCCAGCAGGGACAGATACACCGGGGAGCTGTTTTTT. It yields the protein CASRDRYTGELFF.

The V gene is TRBV12-3 or TRBV12-4, the J gene TRBJ2-3, with D hard to call. The germline V and J ends were trimmed by 6 bases and 2 bases, with 9 bases remaining between them. The CDR3 has 13 amino acids. CDR3 sequence (DNA): TGTGCCAGCAGCCTCCAATACACAGATACGCAGTATTTT. Translation: CASSLQYTDTQYF.